These 16 T cell receptor beta chains share one sample of origin, sequenced in a study of shared clonotypes between healthy human individuals. Method: immunoSEQ multiplex PCR; TCRdb's copy keeps in-frame clones and lacks some. The sample holds 1.6 million or so clones, approximately 98.5% seen once. Sequencing input: naive CD4+ T cells sorted from blood. As to subset: CD45RA+ positively selected. Source of these receptors: a man in his thirties or forties in good health.

The chain recombines TRBV27 with TRBJ2-7, with D perhaps TRBD2 (6 bases). CDR1 is MNHEY, CDR2 SMNVEV, per germline (reference sequence). CDR3 length equals 16 residues. Between the trimmed V and J ends, which lost 2 bases and 3 bases, there was a span of 17 bases. The DNA of the CDR3 is TGTGCCAGCAGTTTAAGAGCGGGTGGTAGCCACTACGAGCAGTACTTC. Translated, it gives CASSLRAGGSHYEQYF.

V gene TRBV7-9 combines with J gene TRBJ2-2; 9 bases match TRBD2. CDR3 length equals 16 residues. The V segment lost 1 base and the J segment 0 bases; nucleotides outside the gene matches: 0. The V gene's germline CDR1 is SEHNR and CDR2 FQNEAQ (reference sequence). DNA of the CDR3: TGTGCCAGCAGCTTAGGACTAGCGGCGAACACCGGGGAGCTGTTTTTT. This gives the protein CASSLGLAANTGELFF.

J is TRBJ2-7 and V is TRBV11-3; D is unclear. Germline CDR1 reads SGHNT; CDR2 reads YENEEA. The CDR3 contains 15 residues. V was clipped by 8 bases and J by 0 bases, with 17 bases between them. This chain's CDR3 is CASGRADLISYEQYF. The CDR3 nucleotides are TGTGCCAGCGGACGGGCGGACCTAATCTCCTACGAGCAGTACTTC.

The rearrangement joins TRBV9 to TRBJ2-5; D is unclear. The CDR3 contains 16 residues. Per the germline V gene, CDR1 is SGDLS and CDR2 is YYNGEE. V lost 3 bases to trimming and J lost 0 bases, with 15 bases between them. The chain's CDR3 is CASSGASNRNQETQYF. The CDR3 nucleotides read TGTGCCAGCAGCGGGGCCTCAAATAGAAACCAAGAGACCCAGTACTTC.

This clone has a single count. This sequence joins TRBV18 and TRBJ2-7; possible D gene TRBD1, 5 bases. The V end lost 0 bases, the J end lost 2 bases, and 11 bases lay between the germline ends. From germline, CDR1 is KGHSH and CDR2 LQKENI. The CDR3 is 15 residues long. The CDR3 DNA follows: TGTGCCAGCTCACCACCGAAAGGGGAAACCTACGAGCAGTACTTC. Its protein is CASSPPKGETYEQYF.

This chain uses TRBV7-2 with TRBJ2-3, with 7 bases that match TRBD1. V dropped 7 bases and J dropped 0; count of bases not matched to a gene: 16. The CDR3 is made up of 18 amino acids. The V gene's germline CDR1 is SGHTA and CDR2 FQGNSA. The CDR3: CASKPTGTEFSSTDTQYF. The CDR3 coding sequence is TGTGCCAGCAAACCAACCGGGACAGAGTTTTCTAGCACAGATACGCAGTATTTT.

This clone came up once. The CDR3 sequence: CASSSRTSSYNEQFF. The CDR3 DNA reads TGCGCCAGCAGCTCCCGGACTAGTAGCTACAATGAGCAGTTCTTC. The chain carries TRBV4-3 and TRBJ2-1; TRBD2 matches 7 bases. Germline assignment: CDR1 LGHNA and CDR2 YSLEER. V lost 5 bases to trimming and J lost 3 bases; unmatched junction nucleotides: 7. The CDR3 covers 15 residues.

The V call is TRBV7-9, the J call TRBJ2-4; D is perhaps TRBD2 (6 bases). The V and J ends lost 0 bases and 5 bases respectively, with 11 bases between them. The germline CDR1 and CDR2 sequences are SEHNR and FQNEAQ (reference sequence). The CDR3 has 15 amino acids. CDR3 in DNA: TGTGCCAGCAGCTTAGCCGGGACTGTAGAAAACATTCAGTACTTC. Its protein is CASSLAGTVENIQYF. Full variable domain (outside the CDR3, taken from reference TRBV7-9 and TRBJ2-4): DTGVSQNPRHKITKRGQNVTFRCDPISEHNRLYWYRQTLGQGPEFLTYFQNEAQLEKSRLLSDRFSAERPKGSFSTLEIQRTEQGDSAMYLCASSLAGTVENIQYFGAGTRLSVL.

J is TRBJ2-1 and V is TRBV6-5; TRBD2 matches 7 bases. The trim removed 1 base at V and 5 bases at J, leaving 5 bases unmatched. Germline V gene sequence: CDR1 MNHEY, CDR2 SVGAGI. This CDR3 is built from 15 residues. Written as DNA, the CDR3 is TGTGCCAGCAGTTACTGGGCTAGCGGAGACAATGAGCAGTTCTTC. As protein: CASSYWASGDNEQFF.

This clone is a singleton in its sample. This sequence joins TRBV7-2 and TRBJ2-6; 7 nucleotides agree with TRBD2. The CDR3 extends over 16 amino acids. Per the germline V gene, CDR1 is SGHTA and CDR2 is FQGNSA. J gave up 3 bases and V 3 bases, and 5 bases lay outside the gene matches. The CDR3 region has the DNA TGTGCCAGCAGCTTGGCGGGAGATTTTGGGGCCAACGTCCTGACTTTC. It specifies CASSLAGDFGANVLTF.

The rearrangement links TRBV12-2 to TRBJ2-7; whether TRBD2, the table's D call, matches the DNA was not checked. TRBV12-2 is annotated as a pseudogene. The CDR3 runs to 16 residues. The CDR3 reads CPTPGLAGAPTYEQYF. The CDR3, as DNA: TGTCCGACCCCTGGGCTAGCGGGAGCACCAACCTACGAGCAGTACTTC.

The chain recombines TRBV29-1 with TRBJ2-7, with TRBD2 matching over 8 bases. Germline loops: CDR1 SQVTM, CDR2 ANQGSEA. This CDR3 spans 10 amino acids. Unmatched junction bases numbered 6, after V lost 6 bases and J lost 11 bases. CDR3 amino acids: CSVKSGREYF. The CDR3 nucleotides are TGCAGCGTCAAAAGCGGGAGAGAGTACTTC.

The chain combines TRBV7-9 with TRBJ1-1; D unclear. The CDR3 is made up of 13 amino acids. V dropped 1 base and J dropped 11 bases, with 14 bases sitting between them. CDR1 is SEHNR and CDR2 is FQNEAQ in the germline V gene (reference sequence). As DNA, the CDR3 is TGTGCCAGCAGCTTAGACCGGGTGAGAGGGGCTTTCTTT. Residues: CASSLDRVRGAFF.

The CDR3 sequence: CASSLLGRQGYEQYF. In nucleotides, the CDR3 is TGCGCCAGCAGCTTGCTTGGGAGGCAGGGCTACGAGCAGTACTTC. This chain joins TRBV5-1 and TRBJ2-7, with D possibly TRBD2 on 6 matching bases. Germline lookup yields CDR1 SGHRS and CDR2 YFSETQ. The CDR3 consists of 15 residues. The V end was cut by 1 base, the J end by 3 bases, with 14 bases between.

This clone has just one count. V is TRBV6-4 and J is TRBJ2-3; TRBD1 or TRBD2 may be the D gene (5 bases each). V was pared by 0 bases and J by 1 base, with 11 bases between. Germline loops: CDR1 MRHNA, CDR2 SNTAGT. This CDR3 is 16 amino acids long. CDR3 in amino acids: CASSDSGDDGTDTQYF. The CDR3 DNA is TGTGCCAGCAGTGACTCGGGGGACGATGGCACAGATACGCAGTATTTT.

This clone came up once. The gene calls are TRBV6-1 and TRBJ1-1; 10 bases match TRBD1. Trimming took 6 bases from V and 3 from J; bases not matched to a gene: 4. Germline lookup yields CDR1 MNHNS and CDR2 SASEGT. The CDR3 is 14 amino acids. CDR3 sequence (DNA): TGTGCCAGCAGGGTGACAGGGGGCCACACTGAAGCTTTCTTT. Translating it yields CASRVTGGHTEAFF.